The 21 T cell receptor beta chains listed next were all sequenced from one sample in a study of control samples from healthy donors and cancer patients. TCRdb keeps only in-frame clones here, not all; method: immunoSEQ multiplex PCR. The data hold fewer than 200,000 clones, with about 94% observed a single time. The sequencing sample was made of blood. The source is a woman aged 55-70 years in good health.

The chain's CDR3 is CASSLLRGANYGYTF. In DNA form, the CDR3 reads TGTGCCAGCAGTTTACTCAGGGGCGCTAACTATGGCTACACCTTC. The chain is built from TRBV27 and TRBJ1-2; TRBD1 might be the D (6 bases). CDR3 length equals 15 residues. V was shortened by 2 bases and J by 0 bases, with 10 bases between the two germline ends. CDR1 is MNHEY, CDR2 SMNVEV, per germline (reference sequence).

This chain uses TRBV3-1 (or the pseudogene TRBV3-2) with TRBJ2-1; TRBD2 matches 9 bases. Per the germline V gene, CDR1 is LGHDT and CDR2 is YNNKEL (reference sequence). This CDR3 is built from 16 residues. V lost 0 bases and J lost 9; bases outside the gene matches: 9. The CDR3 region has the DNA TGTGCCAGCAGCCAAGATCTCGGACTAGCGATCCCTGAGCAGTTCTTC. Encoded protein: CASSQDLGLAIPEQFF.

The chain links TRBV7-8 to TRBJ1-3; no firm D call. V was cut by 1 base and J by 0 bases, with 10 bases left in between. The CDR3 spans 16 residues. Per germline, CDR1 SGHVS and CDR2 FQNEAQ. CDR3 amino acids: CASSLGGSGSGNTIYF. In DNA, the CDR3 is TGTGCCAGCAGCTTAGGAGGGTCCGGCTCTGGAAACACCATATATTTT.

The gene calls are TRBV2 and TRBJ1-6; D unclear. The CDR3 totals 15 residues. Germline CDR1 reads SNHLY; CDR2 reads FYNNEI. Trimming took 4 bases from V and 0 from J, leaving 7 bases between them. CDR3 DNA sequence: TGTGCCAGCAGTGGAGAGAGCTCCTATAATTCACCCCTCCACTTT. Protein product: CASSGESSYNSPLHF.

The genes are TRBV3-1 (or the pseudogene TRBV3-2) and TRBJ1-1, with TRBD1 as a possible D gene (6 bases). In germline, CDR1 is LGHDT, CDR2 YNNKEL (reference sequence). The CDR3 spans 16 residues. The V gene lost 1 base and the J gene lost 0 bases, with 12 bases spanning the gap. The CDR3 nucleotides are TGTGCCAGCAGCCAAGTGTGGACAGAATTGAACACTGAAGCTTTCTTT. Amino acids: CASSQVWTELNTEAFF.

The CDR3 coding sequence is TGTGCCATCAGTGAGTCGACGAGAAATGAAAAACTGTTTTTT. Protein sequence: CAISESTRNEKLFF. V gene TRBV10-3 combines with J gene TRBJ1-4; D is undetermined. CDR1 is ENHRY, CDR2 SYGVKD, per germline. The CDR3 extends over 14 amino acids. Trimming shortened V by 0 bases and J by 5 bases, and 7 bases separated the two germline ends.

This chain links TRBV2 with TRBJ2-7; TRBD1 or TRBD2 may be the D gene (5 bases each). Trimming took off 6 bases at V and 0 bases at J, with 18 bases between the two ends. Per the germline V gene, CDR1 is SNHLY and CDR2 is FYNNEI. CDR3 length: 16 amino acids. The CDR3 reads CASRLSEGSYSYEQYF. CDR3 nucleotides: TGTGCCAGCAGATTATCCGAGGGGTCTTACTCCTACGAGCAGTACTTC.

This clone was seen once. V is TRBV5-1 and J is TRBJ2-1, with TRBD1 matching over 8 bases. CDR1 and CDR2 from the germline V gene are SGHRS and YFSETQ. This CDR3 has 14 residues. V shed 5 bases, J shed 4 bases, and the junction held 5 bases outside the gene matches. The CDR3 protein is CASSVQGAYNEQFF. The CDR3 nucleotides are TGCGCCAGCAGTGTTCAGGGGGCTTACAATGAGCAGTTCTTC.

The chain uses TRBV15 and TRBJ2-7, with TRBD1 matching 12 bases. With 0 bases clipped from V and 6 bases from J, the junction kept 6 bases outside the gene matches. Germline loops: CDR1 LNHNV, CDR2 YYDKDF (reference sequence). This CDR3 comprises 16 residues. The CDR3 sequence: CATSRDKGTGGREQYF. For the CDR3, the DNA is TGTGCCACCAGCAGAGATAAAGGGACAGGGGGCCGCGAGCAGTACTTC.

The V and J genes are TRBV27 and TRBJ2-3; 7 bases agree with TRBD1. The CDR3 contains 15 residues. With V trimmed by 5 bases and J by 0 bases, 5 bases remained unmatched. The V gene's germline CDR1 is MNHEY and CDR2 SMNVEV (reference sequence). The CDR3 reads CASSLRQGSTDTQYF. Written as DNA, the CDR3 is TGTGCCAGCAGTCTCCGACAGGGAAGCACAGATACGCAGTATTTT.

This chain links TRBV27 with TRBJ1-6; D not resolved. The germline V gene has CDR1 MNHEY and CDR2 SMNVEV (reference sequence). CDR3 length: 16 residues. Deletions cut 5 bases from V and 13 bases from J, with 24 bases between. The CDR3 bases are TGTGCCAGCAGTCCACAGATCTGGGAGGCTGTTCTGCCCCTCCACTTT. Its translation is CASSPQIWEAVLPLHF.

The rearrangement uses TRBV7-2 and TRBJ1-1; weak D call: TRBD1 (6 bases). There are 14 residues in the CDR3. CDR1 and CDR2 (germline): SGHTA, FQGNSA. V lost 1 base and J lost 5, with 11 bases in between. The CDR3 is CASSLVPGETEAFF. The CDR3 DNA follows: TGTGCCAGCAGCTTAGTTCCAGGGGAAACTGAAGCTTTCTTT.

The chain uses TRBV25-1 and TRBJ1-1; TRBD1 matches at 8 bases. V lost 5 bases to trimming and J lost 1 base; unmatched junction nucleotides: 6. CDR3 length: 15 residues. Germline V CDR1 and CDR2: MGHDK, SYGVNS. The CDR3 spells CASSNQDRANTEAFF. CDR3 in DNA: TGTGCCAGCAGTAATCAGGACAGGGCGAACACTGAAGCTTTCTTT.

The chain combines TRBV5-6 with TRBJ1-3; the match to TRBD1 covers 8 bases. Germline loops: CDR1 SGHDT, CDR2 YYEEEE. The CDR3 has 17 residues. The ends lost 4 bases at V and 4 bases at J; junction bases unmatched: 13. The CDR3 region is CASSGIGGRGLGNTIYF. The CDR3 region has the DNA TGTGCCAGCAGCGGCATTGGGGGCAGGGGGCTCGGAAACACCATATATTTT. Drawing the rest from reference TRBV5-6 and TRBJ1-3, the complete variable domain is DAGVTQSPTHLIKTRGQQVTLRCSPKSGHDTVSWYQQALGQGPQFIFQYYEEEERQRGNFPDRFSGHQFPNYSSELNVNALLLGDSALYLCASSGIGGRGLGNTIYFGEGSWLTVV.

The V gene is TRBV10-3, the J gene TRBJ2-3; 13 bases are shared with TRBD2. This CDR3 has 18 residues. Germline lookup yields CDR1 ENHRY and CDR2 SYGVKD. V was pared by 0 bases and J by 3 bases, with 6 bases of the junction left unmatched. CDR3 in amino acids: CAISESTSGGARTDTQYF. CDR3 nucleotides: TGTGCCATCAGTGAGTCAACTAGCGGGGGGGCCAGGACAGATACGCAGTATTTT.

This clone was observed once. This chain connects TRBV7-2 to TRBJ2-7; a weak D match, TRBD2 (5 bases). The CDR3 runs to 11 residues. Trimming left V 7 bases short and J 6 bases short, with 10 bases between. Germline lookup yields CDR1 SGHTA and CDR2 FQGNSA. The CDR3 coding sequence is TGTGCCAGCAAGCGGCCGGGCGAGCAGTACTTC. The encoded protein is CASKRPGEQYF.

The V gene is TRBV18, the J gene TRBJ1-5, with 7 bases lining up with TRBD1. The germline V gene has CDR1 KGHSH and CDR2 LQKENI. There are 13 residues in the CDR3. Trimming removed 4 bases from V and 5 bases from J; junction bases left unmatched: 2. The CDR3 coding sequence is TGTGCCAGCTCACAAGACAGGGATCAGCCCCAGCATTTT. Encoded protein: CASSQDRDQPQHF. Drawing the rest from reference TRBV18 and TRBJ1-5, the complete variable domain is NAGVMQNPRHLVRRRGQEARLRCSPMKGHSHVYWYRQLPEEGLKFMVYLQKENIIDESGMPKERFSAEFPKEGPSILRIQQVVRGDSAAYFCASSQDRDQPQHFGDGTRLSIL.

This clone was seen only once. At the DNA level, this CDR3 is encoded by other sequences in the same sample as well. The chain uses TRBV9 and TRBJ1-3, with D uncertain. Germline V CDR1 and CDR2: SGDLS, YYNGEE. The CDR3 loop spans 14 amino acids. Trimming stripped 2 bases from V and 0 bases from J, with 6 bases between. This CDR3 reads CASSVLSSGNTIYF. In DNA form, the CDR3 reads TGTGCCAGCAGCGTTCTCAGCTCTGGAAACACCATATATTTT.

The chain has TRBV19 and TRBJ2-3; 10 nucleotides agree with TRBD1. The CDR3 is 16 residues long. The J segment lost 1 base and the V segment lost 9 bases, leaving 10 bases of the junction unmatched. Germline loops: CDR1 LNHDA, CDR2 SQIVND (reference sequence). CDR3 DNA: TGTGCCAGCCAGAAGGACAGGGGGTGGGGCACAGATACGCAGTATTTT. Protein: CASQKDRGWGTDTQYF.

The chain joins TRBV6-2 or TRBV6-3 to TRBJ1-2, with a possible D match to TRBD1 (6 bases). The CDR3 has 13 residues. The V end was cut by 6 bases, the J end by 5 bases, with 13 bases between. Looked up from germline, CDR1 is MNHEY and CDR2 is SVGEGT. CDR3 protein: CASSERQVYGYTF. Written as DNA, the CDR3 is TGTGCCAGCAGCGAACGACAGGTTTATGGCTACACCTTC.

This chain uses TRBV5-4 with TRBJ2-6, with D perhaps TRBD2 (6 bases). V gave up 4 bases and J gave up 0 bases, with 14 bases separating them. There are 17 residues in the CDR3. The germline gives CDR1 SGHNT, CDR2 YYREEE (reference sequence). As DNA, the CDR3 is TGTGCCAGCAGCCACGGCGGCGGGGACTCTGGGGCCAACGTCCTGACTTTC. Translation: CASSHGGGDSGANVLTF.